These 30 T cell receptor beta chains originate from one sample sequenced in a study of blood T cell repertoires in COVID-19 (dated by TCRdb to about 2020). The library was generated by the immunoSEQ multiplex PCR assay. This immuneACCESS table, as held by TCRdb, lists in-frame sequences with V and J called but not all clones. Of the missing ones, under half trace to an unresolved V gene in checked studies; the others have no known cause. For this sample the table gives about 670,000 clones, of which about 90% were detected only once. The leading ten clones occupy over 0.2% of the sample. The sample consisted of peripheral blood. The receptors were sampled from a woman under 30 with acute or convalescent COVID-19.

The rearrangement joins TRBV7-8 to TRBJ2-1, with 7 bases that match TRBD1. CDR1 is SGHVS, CDR2 FQNEAQ, per germline. This CDR3 has 19 amino acids. Trimming at V came to 2 bases and at J to 2 bases, leaving 15 bases not matched to a gene. CDR3 sequence (DNA): TGTGCCAGCAGCTTATCTGTGGGATCCCCAGGGGGACCCTACAATGAGCAGTTCTTC. This codes for CASSLSVGSPGGPYNEQFF.

A note on this clone: The sample contains more than one DNA sequence encoding this CDR3. The genes are TRBV9 and TRBJ2-2; D unresolved. V lost 0 bases and J 6 bases, leaving 3 bases between the germline ends. This CDR3 spans 12 amino acids. Germline V gene lookup returns CDR1 SGDLS and CDR2 YYNGEE. The CDR3 sequence: CASSVVAGELFF. CDR3 nucleotides: TGTGCCAGCAGCGTAGTCGCCGGGGAGCTGTTTTTT.

V usage is TRBV5-8 and J usage is TRBJ1-1; 9 bases map to TRBD1. Germline CDR1 SGHTS, CDR2 YDEGEE. This CDR3 region has 15 residues. Trimming cost V 4 bases and J 3 bases; bases outside gene matches: 7. This chain's CDR3 is CASSHGDRDHTEAFF. CDR3 coding DNA: TGTGCCAGCAGCCATGGGGACAGGGACCACACTGAAGCTTTCTTT.

The chain recombines TRBV5-4 with TRBJ1-2, with 7 bases lining up with TRBD1. This CDR3 contains 12 residues. The ends lost 3 bases at V and 7 bases at J; junction bases unmatched: 3. Germline V gene lookup returns CDR1 SGHNT and CDR2 YYREEE (reference sequence). The DNA of the CDR3 is TGTGCCAGCAGCTATACAGGGGTTGGCTACACCTTC. Protein sequence: CASSYTGVGYTF.

V is TRBV25-1 and J is TRBJ1-2; 8 bases fit TRBD1. CDR3 size: 14 residues. V was pared by 2 bases and J by 4 bases, with 3 bases of the junction left unmatched. Germline assignment: CDR1 MGHDK and CDR2 SYGVNS. The CDR3 DNA follows: TGTGCCAGCAGTGAAGGGGACAGGCTCTATGGCTACACCTTC. Translation: CASSEGDRLYGYTF.

The chain carries TRBV7-9 and TRBJ1-1; TRBD1 is a possible D gene (6 bases). Between the trimmed V and J ends, which lost 5 bases and 1 base, there was a span of 14 bases. The germline V gene has CDR1 SEHNR and CDR2 FQNEAQ (reference sequence). The CDR3 sequence is 15 residues long. The CDR3 sequence: CASSPPGAPNTEAFF. CDR3 sequence (DNA): TGTGCCAGCAGCCCCCCAGGGGCACCGAACACTGAAGCTTTCTTT.

The count of this clone is one. The gene calls are TRBV27 and TRBJ1-1, with 8 bases that match TRBD1. Germline trimming cut 2 bases from V and 3 bases from J; bases unmatched to any gene: 5. Germline CDR1 is MNHEY and CDR2 is SMNVEV (reference sequence). This CDR3 contains 15 residues. The CDR3 coding sequence is TGTGCCAGCAGTTTAGGACAGGGAAGGGACACTGAAGCTTTCTTT. It codes for CASSLGQGRDTEAFF.

This chain connects TRBV29-1 to TRBJ2-7, with 10 bases that match TRBD1. Germline CDR1 is SQVTM and CDR2 is ANQGSEA. This CDR3 spans 13 amino acids. With 4 bases clipped from V and 6 bases from J, the junction kept 6 bases outside the gene matches. CDR3 coding DNA: TGCAGCGTTGGGGGGGACAGGGGTCGCGAGCAGTACTTC. As protein: CSVGGDRGREQYF.

V and J are TRBV5-8 and TRBJ2-3, with 7 bases lining up with TRBD1. Germline CDR1 and CDR2: SGHTS and YDEGEE. The junction had 20 bases not matched to a gene; V was cut back by 4 bases and J by 0 bases. The CDR3 runs to 20 residues. This CDR3 is CASSLGEDRAQDYSTDTQYF. CDR3 coding DNA: TGTGCCAGCAGCCTAGGGGAAGACAGGGCACAAGATTATAGCACAGATACGCAGTATTTT.

The chain links TRBV27 to TRBJ2-7; 8 bases line up with TRBD1. CDR3 length: 14 amino acids. Trimming took 5 bases from V and 2 from J; bases not matched to a gene: 5. Germline V gives CDR1 MNHEY, CDR2 SMNVEV (reference sequence). In DNA, the CDR3 is TGTGCCAGCAGTCAGACAGGGGTCCCCTACGAGCAGTACTTC. Its translation is CASSQTGVPYEQYF.

The gene calls are TRBV5-4 and TRBJ2-4; the match to TRBD1 covers 8 bases. Losses at the gene ends were 7 bases for V and 4 bases for J; bases not matched to a gene: 4. This CDR3 is 13 amino acids long. Germline loops: CDR1 SGHNT, CDR2 YYREEE (reference sequence). The CDR3: CASGDRGKNIQYF. Here the CDR3 DNA reads TGTGCCAGCGGCGACAGGGGAAAAAACATTCAGTACTTC.

In this sample, this clone turned up a few times. The chain links TRBV30 to TRBJ1-5, with D uncertain. The CDR3 contains 13 residues. Germline V gives CDR1 GTSNPN, CDR2 SVGIG (reference sequence). With 2 bases removed from V and 2 bases from J, the gap between germline ends came to 7 bases. CDR3 protein: CAWSPGGNQPQHF. In DNA, the CDR3 is TGTGCCTGGAGTCCCGGAGGCAATCAGCCCCAGCATTTT.

This clone was seen a few times. Different DNA sequences within this sample yield the same CDR3. CDR3 sequence reads: CASSLQGSNTEAFF. The CDR3 DNA sequence: TGCGCCAGCAGCTTACAGGGCTCGAACACTGAAGCTTTCTTT. The chain employs TRBV5-1 and TRBJ1-1, with D perhaps TRBD1 (6 bases). This CDR3 region has 14 residues. V shed 2 bases and J shed 1 base, with 9 bases lying between them. Germline V gene lookup returns CDR1 SGHRS and CDR2 YFSETQ.

This chain uses TRBV9 with TRBJ2-2; 12 nucleotides line up with TRBD2. Germline V CDR1 and CDR2: SGDLS, YYNGEE. The CDR3 extends over 15 amino acids. Losses at the gene ends were 5 bases for V and 4 bases for J; bases not matched to a gene: 3. CDR3 sequence: CASSPSGGVTGELFF. Here the CDR3 DNA reads TGTGCCAGCAGTCCTAGCGGGGGGGTCACCGGGGAGCTGTTTTTT.

The genes are TRBV24-1 and TRBJ1-5, with D maybe TRBD1 (6 bases). The CDR3 is 13 amino acids. Germline V CDR1 and CDR2: KGHDR, SFDVKD. Trimming took 3 bases from V and 5 from J, leaving 7 bases between them. The CDR3 protein is CATSDRQDQPQHF. The CDR3 DNA reads as TGTGCCACCAGTGATCGACAGGATCAGCCCCAGCATTTT.

This CDR3 reads CAIGTMRRPQHF. As DNA, the CDR3 is TGTGCCATTGGGACTATGAGGAGGCCCCAGCATTTT. The chain has TRBV2 and TRBJ1-5, with a tentative D call TRBD1 (5 bases). Trimming took 10 bases from V and 9 from J, leaving 16 bases between them. Germline V gene data show CDR1 as SNHLY and CDR2 as FYNNEI. CDR3 length: 12 amino acids.

The chain couples TRBV9 to TRBJ1-5; 7 bases map to TRBD1. The germline V gene has CDR1 SGDLS and CDR2 YYNGEE. Trimming took 4 bases from V and 6 from J; bases not matched to a gene: 10. The length of the CDR3 is 15 residues. This chain's CDR3 is CASSRGPWASQPQHF. Written as DNA, the CDR3 is TGTGCCAGCAGCAGGGGGCCTTGGGCGTCTCAGCCCCAGCATTTT.

The chain recombines TRBV24-1 with TRBJ2-1, with TRBD1 matching over 7 bases. CDR1 is KGHDR, CDR2 SFDVKD, per germline. The V and J ends lost 5 bases and 5 bases, in that order; junction bases with no gene match: 14. CDR3 size: 17 residues. The CDR3 nucleotides are TGTGCCACCAGTGCCATTCCAGGAGACAGGGATGACAATGAGCAGTTCTTC. It is translated as CATSAIPGDRDDNEQFF.

This chain connects TRBV6-5 to TRBJ2-1; weak D call: TRBD1 (6 bases). Germline values: CDR1 MNHEY, CDR2 SVGAGI. This CDR3 contains 12 residues. CDR3 sequence: CACNRDYNEQFF. CDR3 bases: TGTGCATGCAACAGGGACTACAATGAGCAGTTCTTC.

The chain combines TRBV4-1 with TRBJ1-1; no clear D. CDR3 size: 15 residues. V was cut by 1 base and J by 1 base, with 10 bases left in between. CDR1 and CDR2 from the germline V gene are MGHRA and YSYEKL. CDR3 sequence: CASSQGILGNTEAFF. The CDR3 DNA is TGCGCCAGCAGCCAAGGTATCCTAGGGAACACTGAAGCTTTCTTT.

The chain recombines TRBV28 with TRBJ1-6; no firm D call. Germline assignment: CDR1 MDHEN and CDR2 SYDVKM. The CDR3 runs to 11 residues. Trimming pared 2 bases from V and 13 bases from J, leaving 6 bases between. Here the CDR3 reads CASSLAGPLHF. CDR3 coding DNA: TGTGCCAGCAGTTTAGCCGGTCCCCTCCACTTT.

V usage is TRBV7-6 and J usage is TRBJ2-2; 9 nucleotides agree with TRBD1. This CDR3 has 17 amino acids. After removal of 2 bases from V and 6 bases from J, the junction contained 10 bases not matched to a gene. The V gene's germline CDR1 is SGHVS and CDR2 FNYEAQ. CDR3 in amino acids: CASSLRLGTGFSGELFF. CDR3 nucleotide sequence: TGTGCCAGCAGCTTACGCCTAGGGACAGGGTTTTCCGGGGAGCTGTTTTTT.

The chain is built from TRBV5-1 and TRBJ1-1, with a possible D match to TRBD1 (5 bases). The germline V gene encodes CDR1 SGHRS and CDR2 YFSETQ. V was clipped by 0 bases and J by 5 bases, with 11 bases between them. The CDR3 runs 14 residues. The CDR3 loop reads CASSLAGGQTEAFF. CDR3 DNA sequence: TGCGCCAGCAGCTTGGCGGGGGGTCAGACTGAAGCTTTCTTT.

This clone occurred a few times. This chain joins TRBV5-1 and TRBJ1-1; D is ambiguous. CDR3 size: 15 residues. V was trimmed by 0 bases and J by 2 bases, leaving 11 bases between them. CDR1 and CDR2 from the germline V gene are SGHRS and YFSETQ. The CDR3 region has the DNA TGCGCCAGCAGCTTGGGCAACATGTTTAACACTGAAGCTTTCTTT. Its translation is CASSLGNMFNTEAFF.

The V gene is TRBV7-9, the J gene TRBJ1-5; 9 bases match TRBD1. The CDR3 sequence is 17 residues long. J gave up 1 base and V 1 base, and 5 bases lay outside the gene matches. The V gene's germline CDR1 is SEHNR and CDR2 FQNEAQ (reference sequence). CDR3 protein: CASSLGTGEFSNQPQHF. CDR3 bases: TGTGCCAGCAGCTTAGGGACAGGGGAATTCAGCAATCAGCCCCAGCATTTT. The variable domain in full, with the rest retrieved from reference TRBV7-9 and TRBJ1-5, is DTGVSQNPRHKITKRGQNVTFRCDPISEHNRLYWYRQTLGQGPEFLTYFQNEAQLEKSRLLSDRFSAERPKGSFSTLEIQRTEQGDSAMYLCASSLGTGEFSNQPQHFGDGTRLSIL.

The V gene is TRBV9, the J gene TRBJ1-6; 7 bases agree with TRBD1. CDR1 SGDLS and CDR2 YYNGEE come from the germline V gene. The CDR3 is 16 amino acids. V was clipped by 3 bases and J by 5 bases; unmatched bases: 8. CDR3 sequence reads: CASSAEWGTDNSPLHF. In DNA form, the CDR3 reads TGTGCCAGCAGCGCGGAATGGGGGACAGATAATTCACCCCTCCACTTT.

The genes are TRBV18 and TRBJ2-3; 10 nucleotides match TRBD2. The CDR3 has 16 amino acids. CDR1 KGHSH and CDR2 LQKENI come from the germline V gene. V lost 2 bases to trimming and J lost 6 bases; unmatched junction nucleotides: 8. CDR3 DNA: TGTGCCAGCTCACCAGGTCACGGGACTAGCGCCGATACGCAGTATTTT. It yields the protein CASSPGHGTSADTQYF.

J is TRBJ2-1 and V is TRBV5-1; TRBD2 matches 13 bases. This CDR3 is 17 amino acids long. Germline trimming cut 4 bases from V and 7 bases from J; bases unmatched to any gene: 11. Germline assignment: CDR1 SGHRS and CDR2 YFSETQ. The CDR3 nucleotides are TGCGCCAGCAGCGCCACCCGACTAGCGGGGGGTGGAAATGAGCAGTTCTTC. It yields the protein CASSATRLAGGGNEQFF. Looking up the rest from reference TRBV5-1 and TRBJ2-1 gives the full variable domain: KAGVTQTPRYLIKTRGQQVTLSCSPISGHRSVSWYQQTPGQGLQFLFEYFSETQRNKGNFPGRFSGRQFSNSRSEMNVSTLELGDSALYLCASSATRLAGGGNEQFFGPGTRLTVL.

The chain recombines TRBV7-2 with TRBJ1-5; 7 bases agree with TRBD1. The CDR3 consists of 14 residues. Germline CDR1 and CDR2: SGHTA and FQGNSA. V trimming: 4 bases; J trimming: 3 bases; junction bases outside the gene matches: 3. CDR3 DNA sequence: TGTGCCAGCAGCTCGACAGGGATCAATCAGCCCCAGCATTTT. Its translation is CASSSTGINQPQHF.

This chain connects TRBV28 to TRBJ2-6, with 7 bases aligning to TRBD1. This CDR3 has 16 residues. J was trimmed by 0 bases and V by 7 bases; bases with no gene match: 6. Per germline, CDR1 MDHEN and CDR2 SYDVKM. The CDR3: CASNGQELSGANVLTF. The CDR3 DNA sequence: TGTGCCAGCAACGGACAGGAACTCTCTGGGGCCAACGTCCTGACTTTC.